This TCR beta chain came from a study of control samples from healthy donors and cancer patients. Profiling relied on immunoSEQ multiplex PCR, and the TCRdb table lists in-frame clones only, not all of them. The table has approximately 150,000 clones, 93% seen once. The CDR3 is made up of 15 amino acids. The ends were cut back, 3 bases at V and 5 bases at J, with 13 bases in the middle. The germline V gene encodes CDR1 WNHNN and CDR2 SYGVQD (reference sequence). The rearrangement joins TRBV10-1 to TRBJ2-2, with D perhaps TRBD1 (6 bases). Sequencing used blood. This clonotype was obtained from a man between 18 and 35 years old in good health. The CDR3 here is CASSERGQYTGELFF. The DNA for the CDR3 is TGCGCCAGCAGTGAAAGGGGACAATATACCGGGGAGCTGTTTTTT.